This TCR beta chain was documented in a study of blood T cell repertoires in COVID-19. Study-wide background: Samples taken during acute and convalescent COVID-19 were collected in the United States, Italy and Spain.

This CDR3 has 15 amino acids. CDR1 and CDR2 (germline): SGHNT, YYREEE (reference sequence). Unmatched junction bases numbered 9, after V lost 3 bases and J lost 8 bases. This table comes from immunoSEQ multiplex PCR, and its TCRdb copy is limited to in-frame clones, with some not included. The sample lists a few hundred thousand clones; about nine tenths were seen once. Seattle-derived patients entered the study during active infection and were followed longitudinally. Sequencing was carried out using peripheral blood. This rearrangement joins TRBV5-4 to TRBJ2-1; 9 positions match TRBD2. This receptor was obtained from a woman between 45 and 60 years old with COVID-19, enrolled during active disease. CDR3 sequence: CASSSGGLAGYEQFF. Written as DNA, the CDR3 is TGTGCCAGCAGCTCCGGAGGTCTAGCGGGATATGAGCAGTTCTTC.